A single sample is the source of the 9 T cell receptor beta chains below, sequenced in a study of control samples from healthy donors and cancer patients (dated by TCRdb to the early 2020s). Libraries were prepared through the immunoSEQ multiplex PCR assay. TCRdb provides this immuneACCESS table in a form limited to in-frame rearrangements. Some clones are lacking; in checked studies, under half of them reflect an unresolved V gene, and why the rest are absent is not known. The sample yields about 55,000 clones; over 75% were counted once. The leading ten clones occupy about 3.5% of the sample. The sample was blood. These receptors were taken from a man aged 45-65 years in good health.

J is TRBJ2-5 and V is TRBV6-2 or TRBV6-3; a weak D match, TRBD2 (6 bases). Germline CDR1 is MNHEY and CDR2 is SVGEGT. Trimming removed 2 bases at V and 4 bases at J, with 20 bases between. The CDR3 length is 17 residues. The CDR3 nucleotides read TGTGCCAGCAGTTACGGGAGCGGGCGGGCTTTTGGAGAGACCCAGTACTTC. It is translated as CASSYGSGRAFGETQYF.

In this sample, this clone turned up once. The gene calls are TRBV18 and TRBJ2-5; D gene ambiguous. CDR1 and CDR2 from the germline V gene are KGHSH and LQKENI. The V and J ends lost 2 bases and 5 bases respectively, with 15 bases between them. This CDR3 has 15 residues. The CDR3 nucleotides are TGTGCCAGCTCACCAAGGTCAAAGGTTGGGGAGACCCAGTACTTC. It specifies CASSPRSKVGETQYF. Full variable domain (outside the CDR3, taken from reference TRBV18 and TRBJ2-5): NAGVMQNPRHLVRRRGQEARLRCSPMKGHSHVYWYRQLPEEGLKFMVYLQKENIIDESGMPKERFSAEFPKEGPSILRIQQVVRGDSAAYFCASSPRSKVGETQYFGPGTRLLVL.

The rearrangement joins TRBV11-2 to TRBJ1-4; D is perhaps TRBD1 (5 bases). Trimming removed 3 bases at V and 8 bases at J, with 7 bases between. In germline, CDR1 is SGHAT, CDR2 FQNNGV. The CDR3 is made up of 12 amino acids. Here the CDR3 reads CASSFRQEKLFF. DNA of the CDR3: TGTGCCAGCAGCTTCCGACAGGAAAAACTGTTTTTT.

This chain links TRBV6-5 with TRBJ1-1; TRBD1 might be the D (6 bases). Germline V gene data show CDR1 as MNHEY and CDR2 as SVGAGI. This CDR3 region has 13 residues. V was pared by 7 bases and J by 3 bases, with 12 bases between. The CDR3 nucleotides read TGTGCCAGCACCCCAGGGGAACACACTGAAGCTTTCTTT. Translating it yields CASTPGEHTEAFF.

The gene calls are TRBV5-6 and TRBJ2-1; 7 bases are shared with TRBD2. This CDR3 contains 15 residues. J gave up 6 bases and V 4 bases, and 10 bases lay outside the gene matches. The germline gives CDR1 SGHDT, CDR2 YYEEEE. CDR3 coding DNA: TGTGCCAGCAGCCTCGGGACTACGACCTTCAATGAGCAGTTCTTC. Translated, it gives CASSLGTTTFNEQFF.

This sequence joins TRBV27 and TRBJ2-2; 7 positions agree with TRBD2. Germline assignment: CDR1 MNHEY and CDR2 SMNVEV (reference sequence). CDR3 length equals 15 residues. The V gene end was trimmed by 6 bases and the J gene end by 0 bases; junction bases not matched to a gene: 4. CDR3 DNA sequence: TGTGCCAGCAGAGAGAGCGGGACGAACACCGGGGAGCTGTTTTTT. Amino acid sequence: CASRESGTNTGELFF.

The chain couples TRBV12-3 or TRBV12-4 to TRBJ1-2; the D is unclear. V shed 3 bases and J shed 4 bases, with 9 bases lying between them. The CDR3 runs to 13 residues. The CDR3 DNA sequence: TGTGCCAGCAGTTTCGAGGGCTCCTATGGCTACACCTTC. Amino acids: CASSFEGSYGYTF.

This clone was recorded a few times. The V and J genes are TRBV2 and TRBJ2-6, with 7 positions matching TRBD1. V trimming: 6 bases; J trimming: 2 bases; junction bases outside the gene matches: 7. This CDR3 spans 16 amino acids. In germline, CDR1 is SNHLY, CDR2 FYNNEI. This chain's CDR3 is CASRAQGSTGANVLTF. CDR3 nucleotides: TGTGCCAGCAGAGCACAGGGGAGTACTGGGGCCAACGTCCTGACTTTC.

The V gene is TRBV27, the J gene TRBJ2-7; D is unresolved. This CDR3 has 14 residues. Germline CDR1 and CDR2: MNHEY and SMNVEV (reference sequence). Trimming took off 7 bases at V and 2 bases at J, with 15 bases between the two ends. The CDR3 DNA is TGTGCCAGCAAGGAAACGGCATTAACCTACGAGCAGTACTTC. Amino acid sequence: CASKETALTYEQYF.